Listed below are T cell receptor beta chains from one sample, sequenced in a study of regulatory T cells in long-lasting Graves disease. TCRdb re-analysed the multiplex PCR reads in MiXCR, keeping a single row per CDR3 protein. The sample yields roughly 400,000 distinct CDR3 sequences, 15% seen once. This sample also belongs to another study, concerning T cells in Graves' hyperthyroidism and ophthalmopathy.

The specimen was peripheral blood mononuclear cells (PBMCs), collected at new diagnosis, from a patient treated with antithyroid drugs. These receptors were taken from a woman aged 40 to 49 with Graves disease. The CDR3 runs from the conserved cysteine through the conserved F or W. A D gene is named only where the DNA matches it firmly. Size values are once, few and many counts, or a class for expanded clones, and some rows have none.

TGTGCCAGTAGTACCAAGGACGGATATGGCTACACCTTC,CASSTKDGYGYTF,TRBJ1-2,many,TRBV19,-
TGTGCCAGCCAAGGGACAGGGAAAGCCGGGGAGCAGTTCTTC,CASQGTGKAGEQFF,TRBJ2-1,many,TRBV2,TRBD1
TGTGCCAGCTCACCATTGGCGACGGAGCAGTTCTTC,CASSPLATEQFF,TRBJ2-1,many,TRBV18,-
TGTGCCAGCAGTCTGGACACAGGGTTCGGGGAGCTGTTTTTT,CASSLDTGFGELFF,TRBJ2-2,many,TRBV27,-
TGTGCCAGCAACCCAAGGGTTGGGGTCTACGAGCAGTACTTC,CASNPRVGVYEQYF,TRBJ2-7,many,TRBV2,-
TGTGCCAGCATGAAATCCGGGAGGGCCTTTGTGGAGCAGTTCTTC,CASMKSGRAFVEQFF,TRBJ2-1,many,TRBV28,TRBD2
TGTGCCAGCAGCGGTAATTCCGGAGGAACCGGGGAGCTGTTTTTT,CASSGNSGGTGELFF,TRBJ2-2,many,TRBV7-9,-
TGTGCCCTGGACAGGGAGCAGTACTTC,CALDREQYF,TRBJ2-7,few,TRBV19,TRBD1
TGTGCCAGCAGTGCTCAAACAGGGGGCAGCCAGCCCCAGCATTTT,CASSAQTGGSQPQHF,TRBJ1-5,many,TRBV2,TRBD1
TGTGCCAGCAGTATCCGGACAGGGCACGAGCAGTACTTC,CASSIRTGHEQYF,TRBJ2-7,-,TRBV28,TRBD1
TGTGCCAGCAGCGTGGAGGGGTGGGATGAGCAGTTCTTC,CASSVEGWDEQFF,TRBJ2-1,many,TRBV9,-
TGTGCCAGTAGTGATCAGGGGGCGGGGAGTAACATTCAGTACTTC,CASSDQGAGSNIQYF,TRBJ2-4,few,TRBV19,TRBD1
TGTGCCAGCAGTTCCGGGCGGGGGCTACTGGAGACCCAGTACTTC,CASSSGRGLLETQYF,TRBJ2-5,many,TRBV7-9,-
TGTGCCAGCAGCGCTACCGGAGTATCAGATACGCAGTATTTT,CASSATGVSDTQYF,TRBJ2-3,few,TRBV6-2/TRBV6-3,-
TGTGCCATCAGTGAGTCCGGGACAGAGACCTACAATGAGCAGTTCTTC,CAISESGTETYNEQFF,TRBJ2-1,many,TRBV10-3,TRBD1
TGCAGTGCTAGAGGGGGGGATAGGTATGGGGCCAACGTCCTGACTTTC,CSARGGDRYGANVLTF,TRBJ2-6,-,TRBV20-1,-
TGTGCCATCAGTGAGTCGGTTAGTTTTGGGTACGAGCAGTACTTC,CAISESVSFGYEQYF,TRBJ2-7,-,TRBV10-3,-
TGTGCCAGCAGTTTTACACAAAACCAAGAGACCCAGTACTTC,CASSFTQNQETQYF,TRBJ2-5,few,TRBV6-5,-
TGTGCCAGCAGCTTTGGGCTAGCGAACAACGAGCAGTACTTC,CASSFGLANNEQYF,TRBJ2-7,few,TRBV5-4,-
TGTGCCAGCAGTTTAAGACGGTTCTATGGCTACACCTTC,CASSLRRFYGYTF,TRBJ1-2,-,TRBV12-3/TRBV12-4,-
TGTGCCAGCTCACCAGTTTTCCGTGGAAACATTCAGTACTTC,CASSPVFRGNIQYF,TRBJ2-4,many,TRBV18,-
TGCGCCAGCAGCTTGGGGGGCTTCGATAGCAATCAGCCCCAGCATTTT,CASSLGGFDSNQPQHF,TRBJ1-5,few,TRBV5-1,-
TGTGCCAGCTCACTATCGGACACACGTGAAGCTTTCTTT,CASSLSDTREAFF,TRBJ1-1,-,TRBV18,-
TGTGCCAGCAGCGTGGCGGCAGGGGGAGGGCGAGAGACCCAGTACTTC,CASSVAAGGGRETQYF,TRBJ2-5,few,TRBV7-8,-
TGTGCCAGCAGTTCGCCGGATGAGCAGTTCTTC,CASSSPDEQFF,TRBJ2-1,many,TRBV12-3/TRBV12-4,-
TGCAGTGCTAGAGATCCCGGGACAGGGGACTATGGCTACACCTTC,CSARDPGTGDYGYTF,TRBJ1-2,few,TRBV20-1,TRBD1
TGTGCCAGCGGGACAGGGCTGAACACCGGGGAGCTGTTTTTT,CASGTGLNTGELFF,TRBJ2-2,many,TRBV28,TRBD1
TGTGTCAGCAGTTACTTTTCGGTTCGTGGCCGGCACGTTGGTTCACCCCTCCACTTT,CVSSYFSVRGRHVGSPLHF,TRBJ1-6,-,TRBV6-5,-
TGTGCCACCAGTGATGACAGGGATGGTATTTACGAGCAGTACTTC,CATSDDRDGIYEQYF,TRBJ2-7,-,TRBV24-1,TRBD1
TGTGCCAGCAGTCCGGCGGCAGTCTATGGCTACACCTTC,CASSPAAVYGYTF,TRBJ1-2,many,TRBV28,-
TGTGCCTGGAGTGACACAGGGCTACCTGGCTACACCTTC,CAWSDTGLPGYTF,TRBJ1-2,many,TRBV30,-
TGTGCCAGCAGAGATCCGGGACAGGGCTATGGCTACACCTTC,CASRDPGQGYGYTF,TRBJ1-2,few,TRBV2,TRBD1
TGTGCCAGCAGCTTAAATCGGAGCCCGCCCTACGAGCAGTACTTC,CASSLNRSPPYEQYF,TRBJ2-7,many,TRBV7-3,-
TGCAGTGCTAGAGATCTAGGGAGTCCTAGTCTTACAGGCTATGAGCAGTTCTTC,CSARDLGSPSLTGYEQFF,TRBJ2-1,-,TRBV20-1,-
TGTGCCAGCTCCGCAAGAGGTTTTCATGGCTACACCTTC,CASSARGFHGYTF,TRBJ1-2,many,TRBV27,-
TGTGCCAGCAGTTCAGCGCCGGGACTCGAGCAGTTCTTC,CASSSAPGLEQFF,TRBJ2-1,few,TRBV6-5,-
TGTGCCAGCAGCGTAGCGGGAGGGTCCCAAGAGACCCAGTACTTC,CASSVAGGSQETQYF,TRBJ2-5,-,TRBV9,TRBD2
TGTGCCAGCAGAATACTAGCGGGGGGCACAGATACGCAGTATTTT,CASRILAGGTDTQYF,TRBJ2-3,many,TRBV27,TRBD2
TGTGCCAGCAGTTACCCCCCGGTGGGGTCTCCATACAATGAGCAGTTCTTC,CASSYPPVGSPYNEQFF,TRBJ2-1,many,TRBV6-2/TRBV6-3,-
TGTGCCGGCAGCTTACCGGGACAAAATGAGCAGTTCTTC,CAGSLPGQNEQFF,TRBJ2-1,-,TRBV7-9,-
TGTGCCAGCAGTCCCCCTGGTTTGGAAGAGACCCAGTACTTC,CASSPPGLEETQYF,TRBJ2-5,-,TRBV27,-
TGTGCCAGCAGCCATTCCCCCGGGACTAGCGGGAGTCCCGGGGAGCTGTTTTTT,CASSHSPGTSGSPGELFF,TRBJ2-2,once,TRBV3-1,TRBD2
TGCAGCGTTGACCGCAGGGGAACTGAAGCTTTCTTT,CSVDRRGTEAFF,TRBJ1-1,many,TRBV29-1,-
TGCGCCAGCAGTTCAAGCAACGGACTAGCGGCCTACAATGAGCAGTTCTTC,CASSSSNGLAAYNEQFF,TRBJ2-1,many,TRBV5-1,TRBD2
TGTGCCAGTAGAGCCGGGACAACCCACACCATATATTTT,CASRAGTTHTIYF,TRBJ1-3,few,TRBV19,-
TGTGCCAGCAGCGTCGGCGGAACGGACACCTACGAGCAGTACTTC,CASSVGGTDTYEQYF,TRBJ2-7,once,TRBV9,-
TGTGCCAGCAGTTTAATGGGGGGAGGCAATCAGCCCCAGCATTTT,CASSLMGGGNQPQHF,TRBJ1-5,many,TRBV28,-